What follows are 27 T cell receptor beta chains derived from one specimen sequenced in a study of T cells in Graves' hyperthyroidism and ophthalmopathy. From RNA transcripts, TCR beta CDR3 regions were amplified. During a first-round RT-PCR of the TCR CDR3, the HTBI primer set was used. Via MiXCR, TCRdb re-called the multiplex PCR reads, giving one row per CDR3 protein. Of hundreds of thousands of distinct CDR3 sequences in the sample, approximately 15% are singletons; the top ten hold over 3.5%. Sequencing input: blood. All receptors derive from a woman between 40 and 50 years old with Graves' ophthalmopathy.

This clonotype was counted many times. V usage is TRBV5-1 and J usage is TRBJ2-7; D is perhaps TRBD2 (6 bases). Trimming removed 2 bases from V and 7 bases from J, with 19 bases in between. The CDR3 loop spans 15 amino acids. Germline V gene data show CDR1 as SGHRS and CDR2 as YFSETQ. CDR3 amino acids: CASSFTWEGRGEQYF. The CDR3 nucleotides read TGCGCCAGCAGCTTTACGTGGGAAGGACGGGGGGAGCAGTACTTC.

This clonotype was counted at least ten times. The V gene is TRBV20-1, the J gene TRBJ2-5; 11 positions agree with TRBD2. The CDR3 length is 14 residues. Per germline, CDR1 DFQATT and CDR2 SNEGSKA (reference sequence). The J segment lost 5 bases and the V segment lost 2 bases, leaving 4 bases of the junction unmatched. CDR3 nucleotides: TGCAGTGCTAGAATGACTAGCGGGACGGAGACCCAGTACTTC. As protein: CSARMTSGTETQYF.

The chain recombines TRBV19 with TRBJ2-7; 9 bases align to TRBD2. J gave up 4 bases and V 7 bases, and 11 bases lay outside the gene matches. The CDR3 contains 15 residues. The germline V gene has CDR1 LNHDA and CDR2 SQIVND (reference sequence). DNA of the CDR3: TGTGCCAGTATGACCGCCGTAGCGGGGGAATACGAGCAGTACTTC. Its translation: CASMTAVAGEYEQYF.

This clonotype was recorded at least ten times. The V gene is TRBV28, the J gene TRBJ2-2; D perhaps matches TRBD2 (6 bases). This CDR3 has 16 amino acids. V was trimmed by 5 bases and J by 2 bases, leaving 15 bases between them. CDR1 and CDR2 (germline): MDHEN, SYDVKM. The CDR3 region is CASSPGDWKNTGELFF. For the CDR3, the DNA is TGTGCCAGCAGTCCCGGGGACTGGAAAAACACCGGGGAGCTGTTTTTT.

This clonotype was recorded a few times. CDR3 residues: CSVYSDRGETQYF. In DNA form, the CDR3 reads TGCAGCGTGTACTCGGACAGGGGGGAGACCCAGTACTTC. The gene calls are TRBV29-1 and TRBJ2-5; 10 nucleotides agree with TRBD1. Germline V gene data show CDR1 as SQVTM and CDR2 as ANQGSEA. The junction had 6 bases not matched to a gene; V was cut back by 6 bases and J by 5 bases. This CDR3 contains 13 residues.

This clonotype was seen many times. The chain uses TRBV27 and TRBJ1-2; D unresolved. Germline V lookup: CDR1 MNHEY, CDR2 SMNVEV (reference sequence). The CDR3 runs to 13 residues. V dropped 4 bases and J dropped 6 bases, with 12 bases sitting between them. The CDR3 reads CASSSSTVNGYTF. The CDR3, as DNA: TGTGCCAGCAGTTCCTCGACGGTAAATGGCTACACCTTC.

This clonotype was found many times. This sequence joins TRBV7-2 and TRBJ2-7; D possibly corresponds to TRBD1 (6 bases). The CDR3 has 15 amino acids. V lost 4 bases and J lost 3, with 16 bases in between. The germline CDR1 and CDR2 sequences are SGHTA and FQGNSA. CDR3 sequence: CASSSNRDINYEQYF. CDR3 nucleotide sequence: TGTGCCAGCAGCTCAAACCGGGACATAAACTACGAGCAGTACTTC.

The chain has TRBV10-3 and TRBJ2-7; possible D gene TRBD1, 6 bases. The germline V gene has CDR1 ENHRY and CDR2 SYGVKD. V gave up 3 bases and J gave up 4 bases, with 10 bases separating them. The CDR3 is 13 amino acids. The CDR3: CAISDRGGYEQYF. Written as DNA, the CDR3 is TGTGCCATCAGTGACAGGGGCGGATACGAGCAGTACTTC.

This clonotype has at least ten counts. V gene TRBV6-5 combines with J gene TRBJ2-2, with 10 bases lining up with TRBD2. The CDR3 length is 17 residues. Trimming removed 0 bases from V and 5 bases from J; junction bases left unmatched: 6. Per germline, CDR1 MNHEY and CDR2 SVGAGI. CDR3 sequence (DNA): TGTGCCAGCAGTTACTCTACTAGCGGGATAGGGACCGGGGAGCTGTTTTTT. Encoded protein: CASSYSTSGIGTGELFF.

This clonotype was found many times. CDR3 residues: CASSSRTERAIGYTF. Written as DNA, the CDR3 is TGTGCCAGCAGTTCCCGGACAGAGAGGGCGATTGGCTACACCTTC. The chain joins TRBV6-5 to TRBJ1-2; TRBD1 might be the D (6 bases). The CDR3 sequence is 15 residues long. CDR1 is MNHEY, CDR2 SVGAGI, per germline. V lost 4 bases and J 7 bases, leaving 19 bases between the germline ends.

This clonotype has ten or more counts. This chain joins TRBV28 and TRBJ2-7; D unresolved. V lost 6 bases and J 4 bases, leaving 10 bases between the germline ends. This CDR3 contains 12 residues. From germline, CDR1 is MDHEN and CDR2 SYDVKM. The CDR3 bases are TGTGCCAGCAGCCCAAAGCCATACGAGCAGTACTTC. It is translated as CASSPKPYEQYF.

The table lists this clonotype with many counts. This chain links TRBV6-2 or TRBV6-3 with TRBJ2-7; 9 positions agree with TRBD1. The J segment lost 5 bases and the V segment lost 2 bases, leaving 16 bases of the junction unmatched. The CDR3 has 18 residues. Germline CDR1 is MNHEY and CDR2 is SVGEGT. CDR3 residues: CASSYHVALGTGRDEQYF. In DNA form, the CDR3 reads TGTGCCAGCAGTTACCACGTTGCTCTCGGGACAGGGAGGGACGAGCAGTACTTC.

The sample holds many counts of this clonotype. This rearrangement joins TRBV7-2 to TRBJ1-5, with D uncertain. The germline CDR1 and CDR2 sequences are SGHTA and FQGNSA. The CDR3 is made up of 13 amino acids. The germline V and J ends were trimmed by 8 bases and 7 bases, with 15 bases remaining between them. The CDR3 reads CASGIWGEQPQHF. CDR3 bases: TGTGCCAGCGGAATATGGGGTGAGCAGCCCCAGCATTTT.

This clonotype has just one count. V is TRBV6-1 and J is TRBJ2-7, with TRBD2 identical over 9 bases. This CDR3 is built from 15 residues. The V and J ends lost 0 bases and 2 bases, in that order; junction bases with no gene match: 2. The V gene's germline CDR1 is MNHNS and CDR2 SASEGT. The CDR3 sequence is CASSEALAGAYEQYF. CDR3 nucleotides: TGTGCCAGCAGTGAAGCCTTAGCGGGAGCCTACGAGCAGTACTTC.

This clonotype was observed many times. This chain uses TRBV6-2 or TRBV6-3 with TRBJ1-2; 7 bases line up with TRBD1. V trimming: 2 bases; J trimming: 5 bases; junction bases outside the gene matches: 11. Germline-derived CDR1 and CDR2 are MNHEY and SVGEGT. The CDR3 length is 16 residues. The CDR3 reads CASSYGRLGTVYGYTF. DNA of the CDR3: TGTGCCAGCAGTTACGGAAGGCTGGGGACAGTTTATGGCTACACCTTC.

This clonotype was picked up many times. The V and J genes are TRBV12-3 or TRBV12-4 and TRBJ2-1, with D possibly being TRBD1 (5 bases). Trimming left V 3 bases short and J 7 bases short, with 16 bases between. There are 15 residues in the CDR3. Written as DNA, the CDR3 is TGTGCCAGCAGTTTCGTCTTTCAGGGCCGGAATGAGCAGTTCTTC. The encoded protein is CASSFVFQGRNEQFF.

The chain uses TRBV15 and TRBJ2-1; either TRBD1 or TRBD2 may fit D (5 bases each). The germline V gene encodes CDR1 LNHNV and CDR2 YYDKDF (reference sequence). V was cut by 5 bases and J by 0 bases, with 11 bases left in between. CDR3 size: 15 residues. This CDR3 reads CATSPTRGSYNEQFF. In DNA form, the CDR3 reads TGTGCCACCAGCCCCACGAGGGGCTCCTACAATGAGCAGTTCTTC.

This clonotype was detected ten times or more. The chain has TRBV6-5 and TRBJ1-2; D is unresolved. CDR1 is MNHEY and CDR2 is SVGAGI in the germline V gene. V was cut by 0 bases and J by 4 bases, with 6 bases left in between. The CDR3 length is 13 residues. The CDR3 DNA follows: TGTGCCAGCAGTTACTCGACCTTCTATGGCTACACCTTC. This gives the protein CASSYSTFYGYTF.

The chain joins TRBV5-1 to TRBJ2-7, with 7 bases aligning to TRBD2. Germline CDR1 and CDR2: SGHRS and YFSETQ. With 1 base clipped from V and 4 bases from J, the junction kept 11 bases outside the gene matches. This CDR3 region has 16 residues. CDR3 loop: CASSLRHLADYYEQYF. The CDR3 DNA sequence: TGCGCCAGCAGCTTGCGGCACCTAGCGGATTATTACGAGCAGTACTTC.

This clonotype was recorded many times. The chain recombines TRBV19 with TRBJ1-1; 8 nucleotides match TRBD1. This CDR3 is built from 12 residues. Germline V lookup: CDR1 LNHDA, CDR2 SQIVND (reference sequence). The V segment lost 8 bases and the J segment 4 bases; nucleotides outside the gene matches: 3. The CDR3 protein is CASQGAVTEAFF. DNA for the CDR3: TGTGCCAGTCAGGGGGCTGTCACTGAAGCTTTCTTT.

The chain uses TRBV27 and TRBJ2-4, with D uncertain. This CDR3 comprises 16 residues. Trimming took off 2 bases at V and 0 bases at J, with 11 bases between the two ends. Germline CDR1 and CDR2: MNHEY and SMNVEV (reference sequence). The CDR3, as DNA: TGTGCCAGCAGTTTACGAGACGGGCTAGCCAAAAACATTCAGTACTTC. It yields the protein CASSLRDGLAKNIQYF.

This clonotype has ten or more counts. The chain is built from TRBV27 and TRBJ2-7; D assignment may be TRBD1 or TRBD2 (5 bases each). CDR1 and CDR2 (germline): MNHEY, SMNVEV (reference sequence). The CDR3 runs to 16 residues. The ends were cut back, 3 bases at V and 3 bases at J, with 18 bases in the middle. CDR3 DNA sequence: TGTGCCAGCAGTTTGTCCCTCCTTGGGGGATACTACGAGCAGTACTTC. Translating gives CASSLSLLGGYYEQYF.

This clonotype turned up a few times. The V gene is TRBV6-2 or TRBV6-3, the J gene TRBJ2-5, with TRBD1 as a possible D gene (6 bases). Germline lookup yields CDR1 MNHEY and CDR2 SVGEGT. Trimming removed 5 bases at V and 5 bases at J, with 9 bases between. The CDR3 covers 12 residues. The CDR3 protein is CASSGQLETQYF. The CDR3 DNA is TGTGCCAGCAGTGGACAGTTGGAGACCCAGTACTTC.

This clonotype has a handful of counts. The chain carries TRBV12-3 or TRBV12-4 and TRBJ2-5, with 11 nucleotides matching TRBD1. This CDR3 region has 15 residues. After removal of 6 bases from V and 4 bases from J, the junction contained 7 bases not matched to a gene. The CDR3 is CASSWGQGVSETQYF. The DNA for the CDR3 is TGTGCCAGCAGCTGGGGACAGGGGGTATCAGAGACCCAGTACTTC.

This clonotype was detected many times. V usage is TRBV24-1 and J usage is TRBJ2-5; D is unclear. The V end was cut by 2 bases, the J end by 5 bases, with 8 bases between. CDR3 length equals 13 residues. Germline V gene data show CDR1 as KGHDR and CDR2 as SFDVKD. The CDR3, as DNA: TGTGCCACCAGTGATTCCTACGTGGAGACCCAGTACTTC. Translation gives CATSDSYVETQYF.

Ten or more counts support this clonotype. The chain uses TRBV7-3 and TRBJ1-2; 8 bases match TRBD1. The germline gives CDR1 SGHTA, CDR2 FQGTGA. V gave up 4 bases and J gave up 13 bases; unmatched junction bases: 14. This CDR3 has 14 residues. CDR3 in amino acids: CASSSLTGEVPLTF. The CDR3 DNA follows: TGTGCCAGCAGCTCTCTGACAGGGGAGGTCCCTCTCACCTTC.

Many counts were recorded for this clonotype. The CDR3 sequence: CASSLMGDEQYF. The CDR3 region has the DNA TGTGCCAGCAGTTTAATGGGTGACGAGCAGTACTTC. This chain uses TRBV12-3 or TRBV12-4 with TRBJ2-7, with no clear D. The V end was cut by 2 bases, the J end by 5 bases, with 7 bases between. The CDR3 contains 12 residues.